Each of the 19 T cell receptor beta chains below was sequenced from the same sample in a study of T cell responses to AZD1222 COVID-19 vaccine. Clones were read by immunoSEQ multiplex PCR, and TCRdb kept only the in-frame ones, dropping some. The sample contains about 120,000 clones, 80% to 85% of which appear only once. The starting material was peripheral blood, obtained on day 0 of AZD1222 vaccination. Receptors originate from an adult in good health.

The CDR3 bases are TGTGCCAGCAGTGTCTCGACTAGCGCGCCATCGAACACCGGGGAGCTGTTTTTT. This translates into CASSVSTSAPSNTGELFF. The chain links TRBV6-1 to TRBJ2-2; 8 nucleotides agree with TRBD2. The CDR3 spans 18 residues. V shed 4 bases and J 0 bases; nucleotides not matched to a gene: 10. CDR1 is MNHNS, CDR2 SASEGT, per germline.

The chain is built from TRBV6-6 and TRBJ2-6; 7 bases are shared with TRBD1. V was pared by 6 bases and J by 2 bases, with 10 bases of the junction left unmatched. CDR3 length: 17 residues. CDR1 is MNHNY, CDR2 SVGAGI, per germline (reference sequence). In DNA form, the CDR3 reads TGTGCCAGCAGCCGAACTACAGGGGTTGCTGGGGCCAACGTCCTGACTTTC. Its protein product is CASSRTTGVAGANVLTF.

This chain uses TRBV5-1 with TRBJ1-3, with 8 nucleotides matching TRBD1. The V gene end was trimmed by 4 bases and the J gene end by 10 bases; junction bases not matched to a gene: 16. The V gene's germline CDR1 is SGHRS and CDR2 YFSETQ. The CDR3 is 16 residues long. The CDR3 here is CASSLDREMSLGTIYF. The CDR3 DNA reads as TGCGCCAGCAGCCTGGACAGGGAAATGTCTTTGGGTACCATATATTTT.

The chain employs TRBV27 and TRBJ2-7; TRBD1 might be the D (6 bases). This CDR3 is 13 amino acids long. CDR1 and CDR2 from the germline V gene are MNHEY and SMNVEV (reference sequence). V lost 5 bases and J lost 8, with 16 bases in between. The CDR3 region is CASSAKQGRKQYF. The CDR3 DNA reads as TGTGCCAGCAGTGCCAAACAGGGAAGGAAGCAGTACTTC.

V is TRBV6-5 and J is TRBJ1-5, with 8 bases matching TRBD1. CDR1 MNHEY and CDR2 SVGAGI come from the germline V gene. The CDR3 is 16 residues long. The junction had 11 bases not matched to a gene; V was cut back by 4 bases and J by 6 bases. The CDR3 loop is CASSSFQGARGQPQHF. The DNA for the CDR3 is TGTGCCAGCAGTTCCTTCCAGGGGGCGCGAGGTCAGCCCCAGCATTTT.

The chain carries TRBV6-5 and TRBJ2-5; 7 bases are a match to TRBD2. V shed 5 bases and J 2 bases; nucleotides not matched to a gene: 5. The CDR3 has 14 amino acids. CDR1 and CDR2 from the germline V gene are MNHEY and SVGAGI. CDR3 sequence (DNA): TGTGCCAGCAGTCTAGGACTAGTACAAGAGACCCAGTACTTC. This encodes CASSLGLVQETQYF.

This chain uses TRBV7-9 with TRBJ2-3; no firm D call. The CDR3 has 11 amino acids. The V and J ends lost 8 bases and 5 bases respectively, with 8 bases between them. Per the germline V gene, CDR1 is SEHNR and CDR2 is FQNEAQ (reference sequence). DNA for the CDR3: TGTGCCAGCGCCGAAGGAGATACGCAGTATTTT. Its protein product is CASAEGDTQYF.

The chain couples TRBV19 to TRBJ1-4; tentative D call: TRBD1 (5 bases). CDR3 length: 15 amino acids. Germline assignment: CDR1 LNHDA and CDR2 SQIVND (reference sequence). The germline V and J ends were trimmed by 0 bases and 8 bases, with 13 bases remaining between them. This CDR3 is CASSIDGGVGEKLFF. The CDR3 region has the DNA TGTGCCAGTAGTATAGACGGAGGGGTTGGCGAAAAACTGTTTTTT.

J is TRBJ1-5 and V is TRBV19, with 8 bases identical to TRBD1. Germline V gives CDR1 LNHDA, CDR2 SQIVND (reference sequence). CDR3 length: 17 amino acids. After removal of 6 bases from V and 4 bases from J, the junction contained 14 bases not matched to a gene. The CDR3 region is CASSNGRGQAKNQPQHF. CDR3 coding DNA: TGTGCCAGTAGCAACGGAAGGGGACAGGCTAAAAATCAGCCCCAGCATTTT. Based on the CDR3 plus reference TRBV19 and TRBJ1-5, the full variable domain is DGGITQSPKYLFRKEGQNVTLSCEQNLNHDAMYWYRQDPGQGLRLIYYSQIVNDFQKGDIAEGYSVSREKKESFPLTVTSAQKNPTAFYLCASSNGRGQAKNQPQHFGDGTRLSIL.

J is TRBJ2-5 and V is TRBV7-9; no clear D gene. The CDR3 consists of 12 residues. Between the trimmed V and J ends, which lost 5 bases and 4 bases, there was a span of 8 bases. Per germline, CDR1 SEHNR and CDR2 FQNEAQ (reference sequence). CDR3 region: CASSGSGETQYF. CDR3 DNA sequence: TGTGCCAGCAGCGGGTCGGGAGAGACCCAGTACTTC.

The chain couples TRBV6-5 to TRBJ1-6; D possibly corresponds to TRBD1 (5 bases). There are 13 residues in the CDR3. Looked up from germline, CDR1 is MNHEY and CDR2 is SVGAGI. V was cut by 8 bases and J by 3 bases, with 8 bases left in between. This CDR3 is CASGGDYNSPLHF. CDR3 bases: TGTGCCAGCGGAGGGGACTATAATTCACCCCTCCACTTT.

This chain links TRBV28 with TRBJ2-5; D is unresolved. The germline V and J ends were trimmed by 6 bases and 1 base, with 12 bases remaining between them. Germline V gene lookup returns CDR1 MDHEN and CDR2 SYDVKM. This CDR3 has 14 residues. CDR3 sequence (DNA): TGTGCCAGCAGCCGGTCCGGGTCCCAAGAGACCCAGTACTTC. This encodes CASSRSGSQETQYF. Supplemented by reference TRBV28 and TRBJ2-5, the full variable domain reads DVKVTQSSRYLVKRTGEKVFLECVQDMDHENMFWYRQDPGLGLRLIYFSYDVKMKEKGDIPEGYSVSREKKERFSLILESASTNQTSMYLCASSRSGSQETQYFGPGTRLLVL.

The CDR3 region has the DNA TGTGCCAGTAGCGTGAGGATTTTCTCTGGAAACACCATATATTTT. Its translation: CASSVRIFSGNTIYF. This chain joins TRBV6-5 and TRBJ1-3; D call uncertain. This CDR3 has 15 residues. Germline-derived CDR1 and CDR2 are MNHEY and SVGAGI. The V end lost 9 bases, the J end lost 0 bases, and 15 bases lay between the germline ends.

Written as DNA, the CDR3 is TGTGCCAGCTCAGCGGACAGGGGGCCGGGCACTGAAGCTTTCTTT. It codes for CASSADRGPGTEAFF. The V call is TRBV18, the J call TRBJ1-1, with TRBD1 matching over 11 bases. Germline V gives CDR1 KGHSH, CDR2 LQKENI. This CDR3 is 15 amino acids long. V was clipped by 5 bases and J by 4 bases; unmatched bases: 6.

This clone was counted between two and nine times. The chain couples TRBV19 to TRBJ2-1, with 7 bases aligning to TRBD2. This CDR3 has 15 amino acids. J gave up 10 bases and V 6 bases, and 15 bases lay outside the gene matches. From germline, CDR1 is LNHDA and CDR2 SQIVND (reference sequence). The CDR3 region is CASSPTDWGGIEQFF. Written as DNA, the CDR3 is TGTGCCAGTAGCCCGACGGACTGGGGGGGAATAGAGCAGTTCTTC.

The count of this clone is one. The V and J genes are TRBV5-4 and TRBJ2-5; 7 bases are shared with TRBD1. In germline, CDR1 is SGHNT, CDR2 YYREEE (reference sequence). CDR3 length: 14 residues. V dropped 4 bases and J dropped 5; count of bases not matched to a gene: 8. For the CDR3, the DNA is TGTGCCAGCAGCGACGGGACAGCTCGGGAGACCCAGTACTTC. It specifies CASSDGTARETQYF.

The gene calls are TRBV10-3 and TRBJ2-2; 11 bases line up with TRBD1. The length of the CDR3 is 16 residues. V shed 6 bases, J shed 5 bases, and the junction held 8 bases outside the gene matches. From germline, CDR1 is ENHRY and CDR2 SYGVKD. CDR3 loop: CAIREDRGQGTGELFF. CDR3 coding DNA: TGTGCCATCAGGGAGGACAGGGGGCAGGGGACCGGGGAGCTGTTTTTT.

The rearrangement links TRBV6-2 or TRBV6-3 to TRBJ2-1; 9 bases agree with TRBD2. The CDR3 runs to 16 residues. The germline gives CDR1 MNHEY, CDR2 SVGEGT. Losses at the gene ends were 4 bases for V and 6 bases for J; bases not matched to a gene: 10. CDR3 loop: CASSSRWREGGNEQFF. The CDR3 DNA follows: TGTGCCAGCAGTTCCCGCTGGCGGGAGGGAGGCAATGAGCAGTTCTTC.

The rearrangement joins TRBV5-1 to TRBJ1-1; D remains unclear. V was trimmed by 0 bases and J by 1 base, leaving 7 bases between them. Germline CDR1 and CDR2: SGHRS and YFSETQ. The CDR3 extends over 14 amino acids. The CDR3 DNA reads as TGCGCCAGCAGCTTGGCCGGGGAGAACACTGAAGCTTTCTTT. This gives the protein CASSLAGENTEAFF. Full variable domain (rest looked up from reference TRBV5-1 and TRBJ1-1): KAGVTQTPRYLIKTRGQQVTLSCSPISGHRSVSWYQQTPGQGLQFLFEYFSETQRNKGNFPGRFSGRQFSNSRSEMNVSTLELGDSALYLCASSLAGENTEAFFGQGTRLTVV.